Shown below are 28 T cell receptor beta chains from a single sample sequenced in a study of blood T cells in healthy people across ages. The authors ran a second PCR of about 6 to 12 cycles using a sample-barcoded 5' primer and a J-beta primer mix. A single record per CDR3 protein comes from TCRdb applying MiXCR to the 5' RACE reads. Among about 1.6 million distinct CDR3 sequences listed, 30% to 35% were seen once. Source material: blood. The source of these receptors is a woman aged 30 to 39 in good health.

The CDR3 DNA sequence: TGTGCCATCGGCGACAGGGGGTTAGGCCAGCCCCAGCATTTT. Its protein product is CAIGDRGLGQPQHF. The gene calls are TRBV10-3 and TRBJ1-5, with 9 bases lining up with TRBD1. The germline CDR1 and CDR2 sequences are ENHRY and SYGVKD. V lost 8 bases and J lost 7; bases outside the gene matches: 9. The CDR3 has 14 amino acids.

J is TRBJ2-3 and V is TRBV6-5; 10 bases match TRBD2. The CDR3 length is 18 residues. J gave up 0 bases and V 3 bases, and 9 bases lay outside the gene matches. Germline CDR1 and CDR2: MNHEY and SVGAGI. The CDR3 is CASSYPSGGPSSTDTQYF. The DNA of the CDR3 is TGTGCCAGCAGTTATCCTAGCGGGGGCCCTAGTAGCACAGATACGCAGTATTTT.

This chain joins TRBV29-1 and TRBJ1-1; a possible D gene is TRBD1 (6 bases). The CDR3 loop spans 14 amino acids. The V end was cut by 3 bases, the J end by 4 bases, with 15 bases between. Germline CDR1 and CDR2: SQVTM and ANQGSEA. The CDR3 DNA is TGCAGCGTTGACCTAAAAACAGGGACCACTGAAGCTTTCTTT. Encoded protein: CSVDLKTGTTEAFF.

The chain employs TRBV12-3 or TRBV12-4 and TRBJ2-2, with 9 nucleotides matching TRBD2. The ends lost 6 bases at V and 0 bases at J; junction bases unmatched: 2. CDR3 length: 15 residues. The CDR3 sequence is CASRTSGTNTGELFF. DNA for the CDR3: TGTGCCAGCAGGACTAGCGGCACGAACACCGGGGAGCTGTTTTTT.

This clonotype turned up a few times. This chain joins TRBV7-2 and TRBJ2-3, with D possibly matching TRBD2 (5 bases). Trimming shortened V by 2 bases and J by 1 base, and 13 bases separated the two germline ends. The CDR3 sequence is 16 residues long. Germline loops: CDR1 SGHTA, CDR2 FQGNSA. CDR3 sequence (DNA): TGTGCCAGCAGCTTATGGGTGGGAGTGGGCACAGATACGCAGTATTTT. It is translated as CASSLWVGVGTDTQYF.

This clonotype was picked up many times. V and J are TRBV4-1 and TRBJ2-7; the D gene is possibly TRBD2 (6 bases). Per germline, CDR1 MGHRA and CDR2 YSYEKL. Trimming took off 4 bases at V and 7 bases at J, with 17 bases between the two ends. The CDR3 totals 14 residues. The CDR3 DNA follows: TGCGCCAGCAGCCCAGAACTCCGGGCGGGGGAGCAGTACTTC. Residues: CASSPELRAGEQYF.

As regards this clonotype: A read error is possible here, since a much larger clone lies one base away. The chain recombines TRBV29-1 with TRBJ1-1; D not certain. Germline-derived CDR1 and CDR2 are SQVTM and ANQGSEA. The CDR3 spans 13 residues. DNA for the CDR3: TGCAGCGGCTGCGAATGGCTGAACACTGGAGCTTTCTTT. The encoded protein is CSGCEWLNTGAFF.

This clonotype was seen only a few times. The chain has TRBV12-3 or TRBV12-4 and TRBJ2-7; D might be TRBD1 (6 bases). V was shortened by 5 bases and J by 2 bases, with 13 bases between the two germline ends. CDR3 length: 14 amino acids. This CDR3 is CASSPQTGAYEQYF. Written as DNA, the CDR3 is TGTGCCAGCAGTCCCCAGACAGGAGCCTACGAGCAGTACTTC.

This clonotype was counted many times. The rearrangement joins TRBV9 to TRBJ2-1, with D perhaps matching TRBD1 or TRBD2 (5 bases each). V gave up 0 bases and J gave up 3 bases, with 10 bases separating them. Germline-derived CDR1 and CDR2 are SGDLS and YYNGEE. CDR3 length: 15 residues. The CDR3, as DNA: TGTGCCAGCAGCGTAGCCGGGACGGGCTACAATGAGCAGTTCTTC. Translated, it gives CASSVAGTGYNEQFF.

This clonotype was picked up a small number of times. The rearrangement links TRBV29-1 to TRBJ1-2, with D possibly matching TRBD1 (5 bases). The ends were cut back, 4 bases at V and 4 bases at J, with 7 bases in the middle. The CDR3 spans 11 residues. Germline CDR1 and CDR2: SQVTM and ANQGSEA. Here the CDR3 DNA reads TGCAGCGTTGTCCAGGGCTATGGCTACACCTTC. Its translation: CSVVQGYGYTF.

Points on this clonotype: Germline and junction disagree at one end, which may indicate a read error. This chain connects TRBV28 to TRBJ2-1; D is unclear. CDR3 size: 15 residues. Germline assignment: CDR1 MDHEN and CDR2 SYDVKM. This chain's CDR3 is CASSLDLIIHNEQFF. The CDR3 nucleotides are TGTGCCAGCAGTTTAGACCTAATAATACACAATGAGCAGTTCTTT.

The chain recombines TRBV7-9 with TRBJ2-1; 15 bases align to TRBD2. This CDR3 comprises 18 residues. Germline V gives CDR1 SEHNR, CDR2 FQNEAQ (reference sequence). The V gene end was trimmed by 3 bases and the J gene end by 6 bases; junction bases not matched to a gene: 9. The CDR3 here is CASSFPGTSGGWINEQFF. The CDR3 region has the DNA TGTGCCAGCAGCTTTCCCGGGACTAGCGGGGGGTGGATCAATGAGCAGTTCTTC.

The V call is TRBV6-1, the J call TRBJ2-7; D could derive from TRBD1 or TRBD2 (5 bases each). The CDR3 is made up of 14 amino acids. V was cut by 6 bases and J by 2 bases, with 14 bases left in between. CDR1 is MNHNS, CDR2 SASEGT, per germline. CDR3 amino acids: CASRGDVGTYEQYF. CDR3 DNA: TGTGCCAGCAGGGGGGACGTCGGGACCTACGAGCAGTACTTC.

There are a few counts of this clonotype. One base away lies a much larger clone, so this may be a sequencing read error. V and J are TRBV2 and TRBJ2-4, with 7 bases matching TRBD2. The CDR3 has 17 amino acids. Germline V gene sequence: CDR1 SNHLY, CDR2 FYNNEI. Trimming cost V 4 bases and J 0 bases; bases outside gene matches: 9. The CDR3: CASSGMEAGLAKNIQYF. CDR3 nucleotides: TGTGCCAGCAGTGGAATGGAAGCGGGGCTAGCCAAAAACATTCAGTACTTC.

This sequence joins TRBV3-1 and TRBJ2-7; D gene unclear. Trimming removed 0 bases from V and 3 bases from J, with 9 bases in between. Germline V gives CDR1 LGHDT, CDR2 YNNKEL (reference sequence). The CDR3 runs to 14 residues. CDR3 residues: CASSQDAAFYEQYF. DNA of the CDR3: TGTGCCAGCAGCCAAGACGCAGCTTTCTACGAGCAGTACTTC.

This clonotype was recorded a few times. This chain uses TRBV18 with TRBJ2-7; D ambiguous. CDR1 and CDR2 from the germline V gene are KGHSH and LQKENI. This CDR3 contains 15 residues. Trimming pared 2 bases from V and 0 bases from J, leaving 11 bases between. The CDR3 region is CASSPGIASSYEQYF. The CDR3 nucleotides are TGTGCCAGCTCACCAGGCATAGCAAGCTCCTACGAGCAGTACTTC. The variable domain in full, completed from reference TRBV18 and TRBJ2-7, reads NAGVMQNPRHLVRRRGQEARLRCSPMKGHSHVYWYRQLPEEGLKFMVYLQKENIIDESGMPKERFSAEFPKEGPSILRIQQVVRGDSAAYFCASSPGIASSYEQYFGPGTRLTVT.

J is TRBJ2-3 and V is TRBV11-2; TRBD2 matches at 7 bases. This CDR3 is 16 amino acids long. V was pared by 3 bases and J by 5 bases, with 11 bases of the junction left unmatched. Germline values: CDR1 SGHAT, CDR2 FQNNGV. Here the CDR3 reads CASSFPPGGSKDTQYF. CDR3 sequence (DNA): TGTGCCAGCAGCTTCCCCCCGGGGGGTAGTAAAGATACGCAGTATTTT.

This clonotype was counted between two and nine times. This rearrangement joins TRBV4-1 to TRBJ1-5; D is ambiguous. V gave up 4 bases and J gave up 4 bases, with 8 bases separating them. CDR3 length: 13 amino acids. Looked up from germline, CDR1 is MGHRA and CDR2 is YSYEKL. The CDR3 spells CASSLRLNQPQHF. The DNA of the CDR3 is TGCGCCAGCAGCCTCCGTCTAAATCAGCCCCAGCATTTT.

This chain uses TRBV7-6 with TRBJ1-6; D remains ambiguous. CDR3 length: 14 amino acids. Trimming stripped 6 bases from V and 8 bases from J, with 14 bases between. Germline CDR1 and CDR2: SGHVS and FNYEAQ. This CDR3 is CASSSDTGYSPLHF. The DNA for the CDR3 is TGTGCCAGCAGTTCAGACACGGGGTATTCACCCCTCCACTTT.

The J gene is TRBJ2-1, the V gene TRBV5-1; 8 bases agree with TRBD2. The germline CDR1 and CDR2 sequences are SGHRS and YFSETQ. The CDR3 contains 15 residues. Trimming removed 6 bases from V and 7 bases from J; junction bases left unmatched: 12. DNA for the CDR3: TGCGCCAGCACCCCCGAAATTATAGCGGGGAATGAGCAGTTCTTC. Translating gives CASTPEIIAGNEQFF.

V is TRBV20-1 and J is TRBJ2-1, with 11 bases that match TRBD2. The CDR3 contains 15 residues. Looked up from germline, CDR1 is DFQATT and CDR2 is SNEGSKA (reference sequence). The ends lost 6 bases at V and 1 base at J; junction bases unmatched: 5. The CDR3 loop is CSAMASGRSYNEQFF. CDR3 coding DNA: TGCAGTGCGATGGCTAGCGGGAGGTCCTACAATGAGCAGTTCTTC.

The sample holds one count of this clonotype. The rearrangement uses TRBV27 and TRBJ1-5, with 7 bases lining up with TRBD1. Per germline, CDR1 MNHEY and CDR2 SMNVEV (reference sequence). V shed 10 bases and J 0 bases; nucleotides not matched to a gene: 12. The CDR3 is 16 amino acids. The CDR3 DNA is TGTGCCACCGATGAAAACGGGACAGATAGCAATCAGCCCCAGCATTTT. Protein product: CATDENGTDSNQPQHF.

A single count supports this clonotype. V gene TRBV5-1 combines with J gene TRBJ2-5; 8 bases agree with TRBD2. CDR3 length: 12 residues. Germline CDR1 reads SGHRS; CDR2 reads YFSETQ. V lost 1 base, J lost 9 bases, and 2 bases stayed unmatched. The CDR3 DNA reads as TGCGCCAGCAGCTTGACGGGGGGGGCCCAGTACTTC. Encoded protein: CASSLTGGAQYF.

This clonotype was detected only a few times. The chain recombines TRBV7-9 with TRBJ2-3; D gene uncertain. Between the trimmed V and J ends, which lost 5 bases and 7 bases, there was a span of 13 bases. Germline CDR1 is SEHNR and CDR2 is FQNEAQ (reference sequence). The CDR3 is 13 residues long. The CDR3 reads CASSRSQANTQYF. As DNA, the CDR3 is TGTGCCAGCAGCCGATCCCAGGCGAATACGCAGTATTTT.

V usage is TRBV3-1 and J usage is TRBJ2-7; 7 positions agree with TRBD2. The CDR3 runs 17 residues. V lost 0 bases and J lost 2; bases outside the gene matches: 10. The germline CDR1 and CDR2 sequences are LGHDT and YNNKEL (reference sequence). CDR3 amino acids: CASSQDGTRRGAYEQYF. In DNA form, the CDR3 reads TGTGCCAGCAGCCAAGATGGGACCCGTCGGGGGGCCTACGAGCAGTACTTC.

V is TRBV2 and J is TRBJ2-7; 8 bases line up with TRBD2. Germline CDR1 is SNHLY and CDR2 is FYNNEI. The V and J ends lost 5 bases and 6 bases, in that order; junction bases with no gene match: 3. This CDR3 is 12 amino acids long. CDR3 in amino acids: CASSHSGIEQYF. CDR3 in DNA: TGTGCCAGCAGTCATAGCGGGATCGAGCAGTACTTC. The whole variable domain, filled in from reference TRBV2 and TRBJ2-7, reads EPEVTQTPSHQVTQMGQEVILRCVPISNHLYFYWYRQILGQKVEFLVSFYNNEISEKSEIFDDQFSVERPDGSNFTLKIRSTKLEDSAMYFCASSHSGIEQYFGPGTRLTVT.

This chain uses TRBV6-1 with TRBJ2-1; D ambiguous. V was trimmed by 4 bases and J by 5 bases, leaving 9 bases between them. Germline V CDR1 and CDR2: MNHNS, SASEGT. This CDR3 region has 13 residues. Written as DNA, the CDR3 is TGTGCCAGCAGTGGATACTATAACAATGAGCAGTTCTTC. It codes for CASSGYYNNEQFF.

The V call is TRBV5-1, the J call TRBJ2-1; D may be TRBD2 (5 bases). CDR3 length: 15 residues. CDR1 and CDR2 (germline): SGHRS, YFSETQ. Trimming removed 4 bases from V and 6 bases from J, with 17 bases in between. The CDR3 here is CASSPSITRSNEQFF. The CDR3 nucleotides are TGCGCCAGCAGCCCCTCCATCACTAGGAGCAATGAGCAGTTCTTC.